This T cell receptor beta chain appears in the sequencing data of a study of blood T cell repertoires in COVID-19. About the study: Samples representing acute and convalescent COVID-19 were sourced from the United States, Italy and Spain.

TCRdb's table, derived via immunoSEQ multiplex PCR, lists solely in-frame clones and lacks some. The table records about 55,000 clones, just over 90% of them present only once. Sequenced input: peripheral blood. The origin of this receptor is a man aged 35 to 55 with acute or convalescent COVID-19.

CDR3 in amino acids: CAWSLAGGDNEQFF. The CDR3, as DNA: TGTGCCTGGAGTTTAGCGGGAGGGGACAATGAGCAGTTCTTC. The chain carries TRBV30 and TRBJ2-1; TRBD2 agrees at 11 bases. This CDR3 is built from 14 residues. Germline V CDR1 and CDR2: GTSNPN, SVGIG (reference sequence). Germline trimming cut 2 bases from V and 5 bases from J; bases unmatched to any gene: 2. Looking up the rest from reference TRBV30 and TRBJ2-1 gives the full variable domain: SQTIHQWPATLVQPVGSPLSLECTVEGTSNPNLYWYRQAAGRGLQLLFYSVGIGQISSEVPQNLSASRPQDRQFILSSKKLLLSDSGFYLCAWSLAGGDNEQFFGPGTRLTVL.